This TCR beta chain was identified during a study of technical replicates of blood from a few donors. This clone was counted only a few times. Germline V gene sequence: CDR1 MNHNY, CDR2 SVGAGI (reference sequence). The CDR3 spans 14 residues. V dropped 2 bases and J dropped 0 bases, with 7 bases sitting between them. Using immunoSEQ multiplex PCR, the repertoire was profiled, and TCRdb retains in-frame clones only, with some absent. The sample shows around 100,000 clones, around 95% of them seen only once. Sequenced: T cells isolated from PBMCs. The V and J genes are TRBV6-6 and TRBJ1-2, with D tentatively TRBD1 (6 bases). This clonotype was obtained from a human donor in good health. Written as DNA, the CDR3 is TGTGCCAGCAGTTACAAGGGGGCTAACTATGGCTACACCTTC. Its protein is CASSYKGANYGYTF.